The clone carrying this T cell receptor beta chain showed up many times. Its specificity is unknown. This entry belongs to a study of T cell repertoires in cytomegalovirus infection. Across the whole study: Matching HLA type, along with CMV infection, was indicated by public TCR beta signatures.

The CDR3 sequence is 13 residues long. The germline gives CDR1 MNHEY, CDR2 SVGAGI. Trimming removed 0 bases from V and 4 bases from J, with 6 bases in between. Findings of the study overall: Dominant in the ex vivo response were TCR beta clonotypes restricted by HLA-C and specific for CMV. Cumulative public TCR beta family frequency identified CMV carriers with the relevant HLA.

TCRdb fed the reads into MiXCR, producing one record per CDR3 protein. Among hundreds of thousands of distinct CDR3 sequences, around 11% were seen once, and the ten largest hold around 9.6%. The receptor was isolated from a human donor in good health (CMV status not recorded). Some clones in this sample may be carry-over from other donors' samples. The specimen sequenced was PBMCs. This sequence joins TRBV6-5 and TRBJ1-1, with D unclear. The CDR3 reads CASSYSATTEAFF. The CDR3 DNA is TGTGCCAGCAGTTACTCGGCCACCACTGAAGCTTTCTTT.